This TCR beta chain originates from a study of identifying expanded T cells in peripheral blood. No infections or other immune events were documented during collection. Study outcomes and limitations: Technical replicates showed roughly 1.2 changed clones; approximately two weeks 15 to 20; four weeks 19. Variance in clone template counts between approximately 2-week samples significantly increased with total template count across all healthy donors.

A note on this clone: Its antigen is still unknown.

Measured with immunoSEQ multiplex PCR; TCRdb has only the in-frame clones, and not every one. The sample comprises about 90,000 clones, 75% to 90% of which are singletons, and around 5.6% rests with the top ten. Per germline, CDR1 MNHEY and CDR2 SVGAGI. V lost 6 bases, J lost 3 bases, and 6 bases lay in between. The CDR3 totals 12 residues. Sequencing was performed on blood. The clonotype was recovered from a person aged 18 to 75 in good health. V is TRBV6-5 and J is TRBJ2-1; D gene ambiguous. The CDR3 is CASSSVYNEQFF. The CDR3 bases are TGTGCCAGCAGCTCTGTCTACAATGAGCAGTTCTTC.